Presented here are 5 T cell receptor beta chains from one specimen sequenced in a study of blood T cells in healthy people across ages (dated by TCRdb to the mid-2010s). Receptors were amplified or captured by 5' RACE. The listed sequencing device is Illumina HiSeq 2500. The second PCR ran for about 7 to 11 cycles and used a J-beta primer mix along with a sample-barcoded 5' primer. In TCRdb, the public reads were trimmed at Q25 with fastp and aligned with MiXCR, with productive beta chains retained. One record per CDR3 amino acid sequence lists the most common genes and DNA. A total of roughly 730,000 distinct CDR3 sequences appear in this sample, around three fifths of them only once. Under 30% of the sample is in the top ten clones. The specimen sequenced was blood. Receptors originate from a middle-aged man in good health.

The chain links TRBV2 to TRBJ2-4; D may match TRBD1 or TRBD2 (6 bases each). The CDR3 spans 20 residues. The V gene lost 0 bases and the J gene lost 3 bases, with 24 bases spanning the gap. The germline CDR1 and CDR2 sequences are SNHLY and FYNNEI. In DNA form, the CDR3 reads TGTGCCAGCAGTGAAGCGTTTGGAGGGGGATTGATTGTGGGCAAAAACATTCAGTACTTC. Amino acids: CASSEAFGGGLIVGKNIQYF.

This clonotype was seen more than once but under ten times. The CDR3 loop reads CSARDVRTSGGYNEQFF. The CDR3 nucleotides read TGCAGTGCTAGAGATGTGAGAACTAGCGGGGGTTACAATGAGCAGTTCTTC. The rearrangement links TRBV20-1 to TRBJ2-1, with 11 bases matching TRBD2. There are 17 residues in the CDR3. V gave up 0 bases and J gave up 4 bases; unmatched junction bases: 8. CDR1 is DFQATT, CDR2 SNEGSKA, per germline (reference sequence).

The chain employs TRBV11-2 and TRBJ1-2; D possibly corresponds to TRBD1 (5 bases). Germline CDR1 reads SGHAT; CDR2 reads FQNNGV. V lost 5 bases to trimming and J lost 7 bases, with 23 bases between them. CDR3 length equals 16 residues. The CDR3 region is CASSTTTGPRGTGYTF. CDR3 DNA sequence: TGTGCCAGCAGCACAACTACCGGCCCCCGGGGGACTGGCTACACCTTC.

In its sample, this clonotype was seen a few times. The chain joins TRBV6-2 or TRBV6-3 to TRBJ2-7; 9 bases align to TRBD2. Germline V gene data show CDR1 as MNHEY and CDR2 as SVGEGT. The CDR3 contains 16 residues. Germline trimming cut 4 bases from V and 4 bases from J; bases unmatched to any gene: 11. The CDR3 sequence is CASSSAGGSPIYEQYF. Here the CDR3 DNA reads TGTGCCAGCAGTTCTGCGGGAGGGTCCCCTATATACGAGCAGTACTTC.

This clonotype occurred a few times. The V and J genes are TRBV6-5 and TRBJ2-3; D unclear. V was shortened by 2 bases and J by 0 bases, with 24 bases between the two germline ends. From germline, CDR1 is MNHEY and CDR2 SVGAGI. The CDR3 covers 20 residues. CDR3 region: CASSYSRPWKISASTDTQYF. The CDR3 DNA follows: TGTGCCAGCAGTTACAGCCGGCCCTGGAAGATATCCGCTAGCACAGATACGCAGTATTTT.